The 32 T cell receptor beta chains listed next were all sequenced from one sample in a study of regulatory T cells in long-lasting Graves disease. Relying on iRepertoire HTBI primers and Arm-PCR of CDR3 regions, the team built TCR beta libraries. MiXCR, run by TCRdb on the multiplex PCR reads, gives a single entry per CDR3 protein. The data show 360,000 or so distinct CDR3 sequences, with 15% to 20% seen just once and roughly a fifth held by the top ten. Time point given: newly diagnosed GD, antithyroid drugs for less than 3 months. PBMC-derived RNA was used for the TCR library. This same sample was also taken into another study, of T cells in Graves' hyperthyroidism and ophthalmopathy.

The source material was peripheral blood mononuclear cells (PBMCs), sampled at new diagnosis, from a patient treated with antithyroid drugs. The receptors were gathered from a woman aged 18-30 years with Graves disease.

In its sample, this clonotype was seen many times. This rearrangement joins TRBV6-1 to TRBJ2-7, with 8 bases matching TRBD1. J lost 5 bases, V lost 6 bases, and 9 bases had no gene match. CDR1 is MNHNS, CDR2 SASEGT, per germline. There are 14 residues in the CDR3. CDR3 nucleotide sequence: TGTGCCAGCAGACCCGCGCCAGGGGGCCACGAGCAGTACTTC. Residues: CASRPAPGGHEQYF.

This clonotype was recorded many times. The CDR3 is CASSLDGYYGGTQYF. CDR3 nucleotide sequence: TGTGCCAGCAGCTTAGATGGGTATTATGGGGGGACCCAGTACTTC. This chain connects TRBV11-2 to TRBJ2-5; TRBD1 or TRBD2 may be the D gene (5 bases each). The CDR3 covers 15 residues. Germline values: CDR1 SGHAT, CDR2 FQNNGV. V lost 0 bases and J lost 7, with 15 bases in between.

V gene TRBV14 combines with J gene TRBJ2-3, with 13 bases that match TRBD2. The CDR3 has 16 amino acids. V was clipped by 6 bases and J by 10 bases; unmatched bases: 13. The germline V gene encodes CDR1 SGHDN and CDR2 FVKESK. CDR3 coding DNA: TGTGCCAGCAGACCCGGGACTAGCGGGACCAATGCCGCGCAGTATTTT. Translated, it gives CASRPGTSGTNAAQYF.

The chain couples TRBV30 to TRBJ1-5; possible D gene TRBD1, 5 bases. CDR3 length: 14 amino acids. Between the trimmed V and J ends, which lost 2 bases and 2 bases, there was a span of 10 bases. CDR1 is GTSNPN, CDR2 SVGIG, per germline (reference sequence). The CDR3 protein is CAWSQKGGNQPQHF. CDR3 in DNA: TGTGCCTGGAGTCAAAAAGGGGGCAATCAGCCCCAGCATTTT.

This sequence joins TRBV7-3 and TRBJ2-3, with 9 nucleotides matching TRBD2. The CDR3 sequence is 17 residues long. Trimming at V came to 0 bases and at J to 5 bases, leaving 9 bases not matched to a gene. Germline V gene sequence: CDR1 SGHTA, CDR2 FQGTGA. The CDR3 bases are TGTGCCAGCAGCTTAACGATACAGCGGGGGGTGGGAGATACGCAGTATTTT. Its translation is CASSLTIQRGVGDTQYF.

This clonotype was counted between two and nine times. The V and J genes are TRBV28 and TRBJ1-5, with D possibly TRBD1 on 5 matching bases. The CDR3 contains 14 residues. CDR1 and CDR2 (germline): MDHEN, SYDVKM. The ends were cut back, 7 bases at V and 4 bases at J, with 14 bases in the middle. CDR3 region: CASTPTVKNQPQHF. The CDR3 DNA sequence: TGTGCCAGCACCCCGACAGTGAAGAATCAGCCCCAGCATTTT.

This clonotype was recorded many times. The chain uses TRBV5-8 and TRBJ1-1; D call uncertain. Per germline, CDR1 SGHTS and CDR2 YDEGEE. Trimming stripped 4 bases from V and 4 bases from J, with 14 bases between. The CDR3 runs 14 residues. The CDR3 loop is CASSLLWESTEAFF. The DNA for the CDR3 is TGTGCCAGCAGCCTTCTGTGGGAGAGCACTGAAGCTTTCTTT.

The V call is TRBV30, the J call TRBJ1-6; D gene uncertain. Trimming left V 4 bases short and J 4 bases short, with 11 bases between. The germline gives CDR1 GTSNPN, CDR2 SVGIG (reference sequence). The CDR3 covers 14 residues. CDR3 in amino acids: CAWTHLQYNSPLHF. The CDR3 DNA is TGTGCCTGGACTCACTTACAATATAATTCACCCCTCCACTTT.

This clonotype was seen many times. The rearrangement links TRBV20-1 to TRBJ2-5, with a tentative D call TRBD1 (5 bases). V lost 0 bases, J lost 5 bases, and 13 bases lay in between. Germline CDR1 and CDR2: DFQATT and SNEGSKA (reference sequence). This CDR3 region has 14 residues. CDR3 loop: CSARDDQGLETQYF. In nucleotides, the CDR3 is TGCAGTGCTAGAGATGATCAGGGATTGGAGACCCAGTACTTC.

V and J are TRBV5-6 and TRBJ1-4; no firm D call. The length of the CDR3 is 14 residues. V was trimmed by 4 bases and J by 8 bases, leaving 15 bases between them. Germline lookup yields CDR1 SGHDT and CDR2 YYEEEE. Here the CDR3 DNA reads TGTGCCAGCAGCCTCGGACCGCCACCAGAAAAACTGTTTTTT. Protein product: CASSLGPPPEKLFF.

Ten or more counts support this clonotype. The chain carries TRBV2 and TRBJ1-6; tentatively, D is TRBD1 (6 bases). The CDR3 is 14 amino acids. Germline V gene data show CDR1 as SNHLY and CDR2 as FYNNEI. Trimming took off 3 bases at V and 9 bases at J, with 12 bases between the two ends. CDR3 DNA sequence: TGTGCCAGCAGTGAGGACAGCTTTAGTTCACCCCTCCACTTT. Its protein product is CASSEDSFSSPLHF.

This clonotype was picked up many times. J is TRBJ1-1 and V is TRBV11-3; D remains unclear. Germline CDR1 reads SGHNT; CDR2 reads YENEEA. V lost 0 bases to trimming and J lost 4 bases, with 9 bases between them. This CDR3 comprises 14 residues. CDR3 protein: CASSLDRQSTEAFF. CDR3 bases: TGTGCCAGCAGCTTAGATCGGCAGAGCACTGAAGCTTTCTTT.

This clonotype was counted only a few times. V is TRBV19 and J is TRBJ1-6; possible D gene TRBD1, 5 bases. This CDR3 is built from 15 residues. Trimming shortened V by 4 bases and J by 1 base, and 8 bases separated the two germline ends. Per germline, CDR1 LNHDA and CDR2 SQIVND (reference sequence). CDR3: CASSTDRSYNSPLHF. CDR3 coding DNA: TGTGCCAGTAGTACCGACAGATCCTATAATTCACCCCTCCACTTT.

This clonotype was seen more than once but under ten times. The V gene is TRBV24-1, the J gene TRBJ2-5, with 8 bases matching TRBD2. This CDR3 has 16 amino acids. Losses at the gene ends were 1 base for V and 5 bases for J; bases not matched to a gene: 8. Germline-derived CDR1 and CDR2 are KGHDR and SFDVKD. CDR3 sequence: CATSDLGAGVRETQYF. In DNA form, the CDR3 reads TGTGCCACCAGTGATTTAGGAGCGGGAGTGCGGGAGACCCAGTACTTC.

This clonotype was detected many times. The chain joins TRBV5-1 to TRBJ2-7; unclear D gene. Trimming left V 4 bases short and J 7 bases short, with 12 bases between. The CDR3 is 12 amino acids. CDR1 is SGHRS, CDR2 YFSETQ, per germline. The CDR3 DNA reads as TGCGCCAGCAGCCTGGAGAGTTTAGAGCAGTACTTC. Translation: CASSLESLEQYF.

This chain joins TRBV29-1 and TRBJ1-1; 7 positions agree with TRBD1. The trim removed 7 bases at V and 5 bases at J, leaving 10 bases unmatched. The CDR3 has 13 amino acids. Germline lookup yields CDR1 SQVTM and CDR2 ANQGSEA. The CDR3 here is CSGNDRVGTEAFF. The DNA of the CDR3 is TGCAGCGGCAACGACAGGGTTGGTACTGAAGCTTTCTTT.

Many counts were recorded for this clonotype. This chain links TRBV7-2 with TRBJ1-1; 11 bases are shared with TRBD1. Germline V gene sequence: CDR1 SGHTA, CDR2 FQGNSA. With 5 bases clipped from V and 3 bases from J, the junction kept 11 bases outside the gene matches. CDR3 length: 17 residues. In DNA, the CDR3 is TGTGCCAGCAGCCCAGGACAGGGGGCTGTTGAGGACACTGAAGCTTTCTTT. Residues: CASSPGQGAVEDTEAFF.

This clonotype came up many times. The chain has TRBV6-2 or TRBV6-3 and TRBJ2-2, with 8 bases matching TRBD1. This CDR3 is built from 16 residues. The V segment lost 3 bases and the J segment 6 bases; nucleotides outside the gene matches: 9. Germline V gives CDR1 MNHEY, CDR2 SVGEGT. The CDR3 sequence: CASSYIGQGSPGELFF. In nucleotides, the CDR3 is TGTGCCAGCAGTTATATAGGACAGGGAAGTCCCGGGGAGCTGTTTTTT.

As DNA, the CDR3 is TGTGCCAGCAGCGTAGACGGGAGCACAGATACGCAGTATTTT. Translated, it gives CASSVDGSTDTQYF. This chain connects TRBV9 to TRBJ2-3, with unresolved D. Per the germline V gene, CDR1 is SGDLS and CDR2 is YYNGEE. The CDR3 runs to 14 residues. Deletions cut 0 bases from V and 0 bases from J, with 5 bases between.

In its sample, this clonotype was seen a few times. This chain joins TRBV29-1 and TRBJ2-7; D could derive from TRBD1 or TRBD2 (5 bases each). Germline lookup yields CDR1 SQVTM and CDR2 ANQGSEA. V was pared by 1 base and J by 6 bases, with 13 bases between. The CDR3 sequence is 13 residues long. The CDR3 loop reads CSVEGQPGGEQYF. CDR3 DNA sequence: TGCAGCGTTGAAGGCCAACCTGGGGGCGAGCAGTACTTC.

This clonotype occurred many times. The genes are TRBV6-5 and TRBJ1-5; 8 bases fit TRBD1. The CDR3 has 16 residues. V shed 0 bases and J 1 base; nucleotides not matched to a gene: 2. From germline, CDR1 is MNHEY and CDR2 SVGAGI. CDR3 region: CASSYSRDRSNQPQHF. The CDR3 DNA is TGTGCCAGCAGTTACTCGAGGGACAGGAGCAATCAGCCCCAGCATTTT.

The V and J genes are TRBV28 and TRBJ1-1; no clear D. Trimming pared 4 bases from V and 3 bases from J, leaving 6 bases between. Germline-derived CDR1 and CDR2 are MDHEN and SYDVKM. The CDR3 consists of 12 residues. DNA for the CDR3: TGTGCCAGCAGTTCCCAGGACACTGAAGCTTTCTTT. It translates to CASSSQDTEAFF.

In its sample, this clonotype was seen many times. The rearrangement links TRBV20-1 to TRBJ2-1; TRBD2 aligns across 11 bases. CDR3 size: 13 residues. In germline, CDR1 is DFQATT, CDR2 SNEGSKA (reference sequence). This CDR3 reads CGYSSGRIYEQFF. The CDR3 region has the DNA TGCGGCTACTCTAGCGGGAGGATATATGAGCAGTTCTTC.

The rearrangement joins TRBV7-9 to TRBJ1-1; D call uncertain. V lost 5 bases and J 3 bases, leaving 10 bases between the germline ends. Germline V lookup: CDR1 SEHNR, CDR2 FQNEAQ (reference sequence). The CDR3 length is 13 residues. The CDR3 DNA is TGTGCCAGCAGCCCCCGCCCGGACACTGAAGCTTTCTTT. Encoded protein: CASSPRPDTEAFF.

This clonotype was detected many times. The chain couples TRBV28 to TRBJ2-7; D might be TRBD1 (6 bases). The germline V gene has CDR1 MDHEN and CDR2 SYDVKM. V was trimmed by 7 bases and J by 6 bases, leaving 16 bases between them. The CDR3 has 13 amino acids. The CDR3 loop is CASIPRVGAEQYF. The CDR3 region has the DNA TGTGCCAGCATTCCTCGGGTGGGGGCCGAGCAGTACTTC.

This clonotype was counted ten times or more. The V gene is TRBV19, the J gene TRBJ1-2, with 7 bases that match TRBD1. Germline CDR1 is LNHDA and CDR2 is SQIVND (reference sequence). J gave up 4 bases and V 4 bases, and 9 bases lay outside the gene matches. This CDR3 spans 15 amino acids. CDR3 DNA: TGTGCCAGTAGTAGCACCGGGACAGTAACCTATGGCTACACCTTC. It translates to CASSSTGTVTYGYTF.

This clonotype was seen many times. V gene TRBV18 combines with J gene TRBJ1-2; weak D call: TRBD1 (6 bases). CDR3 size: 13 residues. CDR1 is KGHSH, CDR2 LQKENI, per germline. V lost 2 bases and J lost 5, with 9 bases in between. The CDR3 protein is CASSPATGYGYTF. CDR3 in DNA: TGTGCCAGCTCACCAGCAACAGGGTATGGCTACACCTTC.

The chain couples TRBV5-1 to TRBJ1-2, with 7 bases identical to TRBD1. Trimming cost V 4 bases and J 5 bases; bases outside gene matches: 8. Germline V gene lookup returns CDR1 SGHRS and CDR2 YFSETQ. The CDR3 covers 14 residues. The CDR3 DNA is TGCGCCAGCAGCCTTGACAGGGCTTTTTATGGCTACACCTTC. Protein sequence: CASSLDRAFYGYTF.

The CDR3 region has the DNA TGTGCCAGCAGCTTCGGGACAGGGGGCGCGGCAGATACGCAGTATTTT. Its translation: CASSFGTGGAADTQYF. The chain carries TRBV7-8 and TRBJ2-3, with 12 nucleotides matching TRBD1. The V and J ends lost 3 bases and 4 bases, in that order; junction bases with no gene match: 5. Germline V CDR1 and CDR2: SGHVS, FQNEAQ. CDR3 length: 16 residues.

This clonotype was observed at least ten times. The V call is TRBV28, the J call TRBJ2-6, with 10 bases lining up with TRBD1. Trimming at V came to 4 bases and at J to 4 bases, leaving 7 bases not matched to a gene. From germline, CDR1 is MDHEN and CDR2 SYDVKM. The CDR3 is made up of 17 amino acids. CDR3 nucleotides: TGTGCCAGCAGTTCGATACCGGGACAGGGGGGGGCCAACGTCCTGACTTTC. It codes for CASSSIPGQGGANVLTF. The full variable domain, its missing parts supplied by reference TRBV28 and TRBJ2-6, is DVKVTQSSRYLVKRTGEKVFLECVQDMDHENMFWYRQDPGLGLRLIYFSYDVKMKEKGDIPEGYSVSREKKERFSLILESASTNQTSMYLCASSSIPGQGGANVLTFGAGSRLTVL.

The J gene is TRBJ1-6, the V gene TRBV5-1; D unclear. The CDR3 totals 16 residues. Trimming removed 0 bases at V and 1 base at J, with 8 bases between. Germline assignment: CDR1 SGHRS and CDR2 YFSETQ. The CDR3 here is CASSLAPRSYNSPLHF. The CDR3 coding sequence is TGCGCCAGCAGCTTGGCCCCGCGGTCCTATAATTCACCCCTCCACTTT.

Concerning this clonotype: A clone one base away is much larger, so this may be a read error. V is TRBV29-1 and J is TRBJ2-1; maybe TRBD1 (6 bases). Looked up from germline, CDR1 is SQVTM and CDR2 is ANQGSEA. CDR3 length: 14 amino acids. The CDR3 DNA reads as TGCAGCGCACAGCAGATAGGGGGTTTCGATGAGCGGTTCTTC. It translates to CSAQQIGGFDERFF.